Below are 9 T cell receptor beta chains sequenced from a single sample in a study of beta chain features in type 1 diabetes. Expressed TCRB transcripts were sequenced because the isolated RNA had all been reverse transcribed beforehand. Assay: immunoSEQ multiplex PCR; the TCRdb copy retains only in-frame clones and omits some. The sample has under 400,000 clones, over 9.5% seen once. The material sequenced was naive CD4+ T cells from blood. These receptors all come from a man aged 18 to 29 in good health.

This clone was counted between two and nine times. This CDR3 reads CASSLTGGTYNEQFF. The CDR3 nucleotides read TGTGCCAGCAGTTTGACAGGGGGCACCTACAATGAGCAGTTCTTC. The chain carries TRBV28 and TRBJ2-1; 10 bases match TRBD1. CDR1 is MDHEN and CDR2 is SYDVKM in the germline V gene. Trimming took 3 bases from V and 2 from J; bases not matched to a gene: 1. The CDR3 has 15 residues.

This clone was seen a few times. J is TRBJ2-7 and V is TRBV7-8; TRBD2 agrees at 11 bases. CDR3 length: 14 amino acids. The germline V gene has CDR1 SGHVS and CDR2 FQNEAQ. V lost 5 bases, J lost 2 bases, and 2 bases stayed unmatched. CDR3 coding DNA: TGTGCCAGCAGCCCGGGACTAGCGGCCTACGAGCAGTACTTC. Residues: CASSPGLAAYEQYF.

The V call is TRBV19, the J call TRBJ2-4; D perhaps matches TRBD1 (6 bases). This CDR3 spans 13 amino acids. Trimming pared 5 bases from V and 8 bases from J, leaving 13 bases between. Looked up from germline, CDR1 is LNHDA and CDR2 is SQIVND (reference sequence). CDR3 DNA sequence: TGTGCCAGTAGTCGACAGGTAGGGGACATTCAGTACTTC. Translating gives CASSRQVGDIQYF.

The chain is built from TRBV30 and TRBJ1-2; TRBD1 matches 9 bases. CDR3 length: 11 amino acids. Per germline, CDR1 GTSNPN and CDR2 SVGIG (reference sequence). The J segment lost 8 bases and the V segment lost 5 bases, leaving 3 bases of the junction unmatched. CDR3 sequence: CAWVTGGGYTF. The CDR3 nucleotides are TGTGCCTGGGTAACAGGGGGCGGCTACACCTTC.

This clone came up a few times. The CDR3 coding sequence is TGTGCCTGGACCGTACGGGACTTTGGGACCTACGAGCAGTACTTC. Protein sequence: CAWTVRDFGTYEQYF. The chain joins TRBV30 to TRBJ2-7; D may be TRBD2 (6 bases). Germline CDR1 is GTSNPN and CDR2 is SVGIG (reference sequence). The CDR3 sequence is 15 residues long. The ends were cut back, 4 bases at V and 2 bases at J, with 18 bases in the middle.

This clone was found a few times. This chain connects TRBV9 to TRBJ2-5; D is possibly TRBD1 (6 bases). Trimming took 2 bases from V and 0 from J, leaving 11 bases between them. CDR1 SGDLS and CDR2 YYNGEE come from the germline V gene. There are 15 residues in the CDR3. CDR3 in DNA: TGTGCCAGCAGCGTGGCCTCAGGGGACCAAGAGACCCAGTACTTC. It specifies CASSVASGDQETQYF. The whole variable domain, remainder taken from reference TRBV9 and TRBJ2-5, is DSGVTQTPKHLITATGQRVTLRCSPRSGDLSVYWYQQSLDQGLQFLIQYYNGEERAKGNILERFSAQQFPDLHSELNLSSLELGDSALYFCASSVASGDQETQYFGPGTRLLVL.

This chain uses TRBV7-9 with TRBJ2-1; TRBD1 agrees at 10 bases. The CDR3 runs 15 residues. Germline CDR1 and CDR2: SEHNR and FQNEAQ (reference sequence). V was pared by 4 bases and J by 6 bases, with 6 bases of the junction left unmatched. DNA of the CDR3: TGTGCCAGCAGCTCGGGACAGGGGAGGTTCAATGAGCAGTTCTTC. Translation gives CASSSGQGRFNEQFF.

There are a few counts of this clone. The gene calls are TRBV4-3 and TRBJ2-4, with D hard to call. V shed 2 bases and J shed 0 bases, with 11 bases lying between them. Per the germline V gene, CDR1 is LGHNA and CDR2 is YSLEER. The CDR3 extends over 16 amino acids. In DNA, the CDR3 is TGCGCCAGCAGCCAATTACTCGATCTAGCCAAAAACATTCAGTACTTC. Translating gives CASSQLLDLAKNIQYF.

J is TRBJ2-2 and V is TRBV28; no reliable D call. The V and J ends lost 7 bases and 4 bases respectively, with 10 bases between them. Germline-derived CDR1 and CDR2 are MDHEN and SYDVKM. The length of the CDR3 is 13 residues. The CDR3 loop is CASIAAATGELFF. The CDR3 DNA sequence: TGTGCCAGCATTGCGGCTGCCACCGGGGAGCTGTTTTTT.